The clone carrying this T cell receptor (beta chain) was recorded at least ten times. Its antigen remains unidentified. The data belong to a study of T cell repertoires in cytomegalovirus infection. Study overall: CMV infection plus the matching HLA type was flagged by public TCR beta signatures. Study-level results: Dominant in the ex vivo response were TCR beta clonotypes restricted by HLA-C and specific for CMV. Cumulative frequency of public TCR beta families picked out carriers of CMV plus the relevant HLA.

TCRdb itself ran the reads through MiXCR, one entry per CDR3 protein. The data contain roughly 630,000 distinct CDR3 sequences, 24% of them singletons. The sample consisted of CD8+ T cells from PBMCs. This clonotype was sampled from a human donor in good health (CMV status not recorded). Some clones in this sample may be carry-over from other donors' samples.

The CDR3 DNA sequence: TGCGCCAGCAGCCAAGTTCGAGGGGACACTGAAGCTTTCTTT. Translating gives CASSQVRGDTEAFF. This chain links TRBV4-1 with TRBJ1-1; weak D call: TRBD1 (5 bases). CDR3 length equals 14 residues. Trimming removed 1 base from V and 3 bases from J, with 9 bases in between. Germline CDR1 and CDR2: MGHRA and YSYEKL.